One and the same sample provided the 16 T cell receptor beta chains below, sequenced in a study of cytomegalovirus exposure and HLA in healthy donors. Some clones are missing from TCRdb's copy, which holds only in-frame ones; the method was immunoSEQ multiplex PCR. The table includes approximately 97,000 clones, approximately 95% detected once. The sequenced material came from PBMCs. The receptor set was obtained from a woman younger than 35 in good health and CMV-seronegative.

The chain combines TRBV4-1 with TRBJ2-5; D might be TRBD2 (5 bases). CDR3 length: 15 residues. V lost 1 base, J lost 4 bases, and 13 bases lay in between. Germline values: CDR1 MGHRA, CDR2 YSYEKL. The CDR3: CASSQAGGRRETQYF. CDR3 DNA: TGCGCCAGCAGCCAAGCGGGCGGGCGTCGAGAGACCCAGTACTTC.

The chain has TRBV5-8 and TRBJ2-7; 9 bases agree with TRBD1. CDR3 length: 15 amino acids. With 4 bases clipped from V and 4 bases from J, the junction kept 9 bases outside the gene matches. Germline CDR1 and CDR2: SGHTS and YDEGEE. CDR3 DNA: TGTGCCAGCAGCGTAACGGGACAGGGTTTTTACGAGCAGTACTTC. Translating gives CASSVTGQGFYEQYF.

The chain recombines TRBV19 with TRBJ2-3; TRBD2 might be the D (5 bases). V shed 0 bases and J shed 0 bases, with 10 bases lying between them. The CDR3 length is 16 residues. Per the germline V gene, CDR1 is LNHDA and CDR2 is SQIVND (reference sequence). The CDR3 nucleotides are TGTGCCAGTAGTATAGATAGCGCCCGGAGCACAGATACGCAGTATTTT. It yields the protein CASSIDSARSTDTQYF.

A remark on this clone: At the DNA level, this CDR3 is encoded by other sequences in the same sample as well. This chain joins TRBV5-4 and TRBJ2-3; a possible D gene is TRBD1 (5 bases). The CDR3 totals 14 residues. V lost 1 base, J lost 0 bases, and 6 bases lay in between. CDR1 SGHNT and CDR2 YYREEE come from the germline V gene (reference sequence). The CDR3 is CASSLQGSTDTQYF. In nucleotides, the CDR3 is TGTGCCAGCAGCTTGCAGGGTAGCACAGATACGCAGTATTTT.

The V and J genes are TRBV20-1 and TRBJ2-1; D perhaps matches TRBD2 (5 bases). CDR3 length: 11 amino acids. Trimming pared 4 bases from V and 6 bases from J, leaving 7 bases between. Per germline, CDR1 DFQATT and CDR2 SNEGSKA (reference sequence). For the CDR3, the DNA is TGCAGTGCTATAGGAGGCAATGAGCAGTTCTTC. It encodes CSAIGGNEQFF.

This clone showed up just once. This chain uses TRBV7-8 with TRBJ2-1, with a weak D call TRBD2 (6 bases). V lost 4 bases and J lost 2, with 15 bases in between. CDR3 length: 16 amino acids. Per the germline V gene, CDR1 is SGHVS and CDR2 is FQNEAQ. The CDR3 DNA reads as TGTGCCAGCAGCTGGGGTGGGGGGACCCCCTACAATGAGCAGTTCTTC. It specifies CASSWGGGTPYNEQFF.

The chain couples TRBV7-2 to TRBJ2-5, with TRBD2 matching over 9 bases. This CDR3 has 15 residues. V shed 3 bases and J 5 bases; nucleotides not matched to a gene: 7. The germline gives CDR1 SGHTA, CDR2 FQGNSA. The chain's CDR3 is CASSFLAGGGETQYF. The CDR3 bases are TGTGCCAGCAGCTTCCTGGCGGGAGGGGGGGAGACCCAGTACTTC.

For the CDR3, the DNA is TGTGCCAGCAGGGGCAGTGGGAGCGTCACAGATACGCAGTATTTT. Its protein is CASRGSGSVTDTQYF. V is TRBV2 and J is TRBJ2-3, with D possibly being TRBD2 (5 bases). The V gene lost 6 bases and the J gene lost 2 bases, with 15 bases spanning the gap. Germline V gene lookup returns CDR1 SNHLY and CDR2 FYNNEI. The CDR3 runs to 15 residues.

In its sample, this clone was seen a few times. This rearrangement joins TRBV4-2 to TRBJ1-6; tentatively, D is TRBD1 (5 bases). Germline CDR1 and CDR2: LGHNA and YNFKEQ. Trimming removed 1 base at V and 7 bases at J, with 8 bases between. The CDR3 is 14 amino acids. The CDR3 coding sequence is TGTGCCAGCAGCCAAGGCAGGGAAAATTCACCCCTCCACTTT. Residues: CASSQGRENSPLHF.

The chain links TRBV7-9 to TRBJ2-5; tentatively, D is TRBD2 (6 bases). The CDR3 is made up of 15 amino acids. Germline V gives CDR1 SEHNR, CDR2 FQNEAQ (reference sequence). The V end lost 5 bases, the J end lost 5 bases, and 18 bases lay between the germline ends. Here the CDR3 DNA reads TGTGCCAGCAGCCGCCGGGACTCCCGGGTGGAGACCCAGTACTTC. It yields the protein CASSRRDSRVETQYF.

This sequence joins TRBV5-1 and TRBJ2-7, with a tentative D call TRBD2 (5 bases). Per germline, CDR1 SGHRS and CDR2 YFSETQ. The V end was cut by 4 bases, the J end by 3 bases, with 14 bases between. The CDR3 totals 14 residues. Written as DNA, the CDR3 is TGCGCCAGCAGCGAAAGAGCGGACCTCTACGAGCAGTACTTC. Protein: CASSERADLYEQYF.

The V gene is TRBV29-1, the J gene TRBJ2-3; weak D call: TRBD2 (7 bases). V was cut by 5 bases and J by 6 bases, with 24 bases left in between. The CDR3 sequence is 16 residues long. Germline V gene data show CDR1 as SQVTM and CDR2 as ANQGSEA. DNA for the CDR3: TGCAGCGTTCAAGGGGGGGGAGAAAAGTCGGACGATACGCAGTATTTT. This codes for CSVQGGGEKSDDTQYF.

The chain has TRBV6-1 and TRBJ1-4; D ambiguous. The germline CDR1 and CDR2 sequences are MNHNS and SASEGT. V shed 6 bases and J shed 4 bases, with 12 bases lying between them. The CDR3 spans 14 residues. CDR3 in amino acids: CASSDLDINEKLFF. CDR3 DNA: TGTGCCAGCAGCGATTTAGACATTAATGAAAAACTGTTTTTT.

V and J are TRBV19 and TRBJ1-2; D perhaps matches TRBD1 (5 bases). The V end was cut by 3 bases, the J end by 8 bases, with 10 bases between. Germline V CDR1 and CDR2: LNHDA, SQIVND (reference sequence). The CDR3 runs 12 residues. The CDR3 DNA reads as TGTGCCAGTAGTATGAATCGGGGGGGCTACACCTTC. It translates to CASSMNRGGYTF.

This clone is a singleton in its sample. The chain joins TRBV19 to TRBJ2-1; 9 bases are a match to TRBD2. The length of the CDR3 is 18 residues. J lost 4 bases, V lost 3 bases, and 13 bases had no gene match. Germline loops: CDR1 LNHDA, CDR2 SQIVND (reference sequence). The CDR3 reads CASSINPRLAAYYNEQFF. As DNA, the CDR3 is TGTGCCAGTAGTATCAATCCCCGACTAGCGGCTTATTACAATGAGCAGTTCTTC.

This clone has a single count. CDR3 nucleotides: TGTGCCAGCAGCGCACGGACAGGGTTTGAGGGAACTGAAGCTTTCTTT. Translated, it gives CASSARTGFEGTEAFF. V gene TRBV7-9 combines with J gene TRBJ1-1, with TRBD1 matching 8 bases. Looked up from germline, CDR1 is SEHNR and CDR2 is FQNEAQ (reference sequence). Trimming cost V 5 bases and J 5 bases; bases outside gene matches: 13. The CDR3 totals 16 residues.